The 7 T cell receptor beta chains presented below share a single source sample, sequenced in a study of T cells in localized non-small cell lung cancer. Data came from immunoSEQ multiplex PCR; TCRdb stores just in-frame clones and leaves some out. The profile shows roughly 21,000 clones, roughly 90% of them singletons. The sample here was peripheral blood mononuclear cells, taken before any cancer treatment. The receptor source for this set is a male donor at least 60 years old with stage II lung adenocarcinoma.

V is TRBV10-3 and J is TRBJ1-1; D gene unclear. The CDR3 runs to 14 residues. Germline V gene data show CDR1 as ENHRY and CDR2 as SYGVKD. Trimming stripped 2 bases from V and 0 bases from J, with 7 bases between. The CDR3 loop reads CAISEPSLNTEAFF. CDR3 coding DNA: TGTGCCATCAGTGAGCCTTCACTGAACACTGAAGCTTTCTTT.

J is TRBJ2-1 and V is TRBV7-2, with TRBD2 matching 9 bases. This CDR3 spans 16 amino acids. Germline V gives CDR1 SGHTA, CDR2 FQGNSA. V was pared by 1 base and J by 4 bases, with 5 bases of the junction left unmatched. As DNA, the CDR3 is TGTGCCAGCAGCTTAGTTCGACTAGCGGTATACAATGAGCAGTTCTTC. Residues: CASSLVRLAVYNEQFF.

The gene calls are TRBV5-1 and TRBJ2-1; TRBD2 agrees at 9 bases. The CDR3 sequence is 15 residues long. V dropped 1 base and J dropped 3; count of bases not matched to a gene: 2. CDR1 SGHRS and CDR2 YFSETQ come from the germline V gene. The DNA for the CDR3 is TGCGCCAGCAGCTTGCCAGCGGGAGGCTACAATGAGCAGTTCTTC. It codes for CASSLPAGGYNEQFF.

The CDR3 protein is CASSLIVNYGYTF. CDR3 DNA: TGCGCCAGCAGCTTGATAGTTAACTATGGCTACACCTTC. V and J are TRBV5-1 and TRBJ1-2, with unresolved D. The germline V and J ends were trimmed by 1 base and 1 base, with 5 bases remaining between them. Germline V gene sequence: CDR1 SGHRS, CDR2 YFSETQ. CDR3 size: 13 residues.

The rearrangement joins TRBV7-9 to TRBJ1-6, with 9 positions matching TRBD1. The length of the CDR3 is 16 residues. With V trimmed by 5 bases and J by 7 bases, 9 bases remained unmatched. Per germline, CDR1 SEHNR and CDR2 FQNEAQ (reference sequence). CDR3 nucleotides: TGTGCCAGCAGCCCCAATCCCGGACAGGGGAATTCACCCCTCCACTTT. It encodes CASSPNPGQGNSPLHF.

V is TRBV4-2 and J is TRBJ1-1; TRBD1 matches 7 bases. The germline V gene encodes CDR1 LGHNA and CDR2 YNFKEQ. The CDR3 length is 14 residues. V was clipped by 3 bases and J by 1 base; unmatched bases: 2. The DNA for the CDR3 is TGTGCCAGCAGCCAGAGACAGGGGAACACTGAAGCTTTCTTT. Protein sequence: CASSQRQGNTEAFF.

This chain joins TRBV7-9 and TRBJ1-2; 12 positions match TRBD1. Losses at the gene ends were 7 bases for V and 5 bases for J; bases not matched to a gene: 11. The CDR3 is 16 residues long. The germline CDR1 and CDR2 sequences are SEHNR and FQNEAQ (reference sequence). The CDR3 sequence is CASNPGTGGRVYGYTF. The CDR3 DNA reads as TGTGCCAGCAATCCCGGGACAGGGGGCAGGGTTTATGGCTACACCTTC.